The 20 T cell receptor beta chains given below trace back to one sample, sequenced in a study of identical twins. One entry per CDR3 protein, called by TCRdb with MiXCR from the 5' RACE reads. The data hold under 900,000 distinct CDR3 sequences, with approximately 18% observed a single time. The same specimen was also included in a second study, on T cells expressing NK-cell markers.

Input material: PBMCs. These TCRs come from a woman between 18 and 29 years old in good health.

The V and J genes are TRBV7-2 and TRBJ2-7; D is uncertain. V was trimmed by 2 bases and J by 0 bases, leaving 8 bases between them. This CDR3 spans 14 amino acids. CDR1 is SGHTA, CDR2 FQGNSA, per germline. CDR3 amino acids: CASSLYQSSYEQYF. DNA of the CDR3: TGTGCCAGCAGCTTATACCAGAGCTCCTACGAGCAGTACTTC.

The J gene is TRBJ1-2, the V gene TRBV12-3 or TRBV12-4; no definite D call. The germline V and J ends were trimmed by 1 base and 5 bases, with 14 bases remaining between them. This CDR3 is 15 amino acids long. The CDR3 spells CASSLVVGSPYGYTF. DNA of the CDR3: TGTGCCAGCAGTTTAGTTGTAGGGAGCCCTTATGGCTACACCTTC.

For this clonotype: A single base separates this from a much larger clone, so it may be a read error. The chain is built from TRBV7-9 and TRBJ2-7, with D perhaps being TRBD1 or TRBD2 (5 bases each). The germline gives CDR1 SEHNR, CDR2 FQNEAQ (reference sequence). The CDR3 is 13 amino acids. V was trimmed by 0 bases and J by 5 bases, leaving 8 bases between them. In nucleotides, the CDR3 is TGTGCCAGCAGCTTAGCCGGGGCCCACGAGCAGTACTTC. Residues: CASSLAGAHEQYF.

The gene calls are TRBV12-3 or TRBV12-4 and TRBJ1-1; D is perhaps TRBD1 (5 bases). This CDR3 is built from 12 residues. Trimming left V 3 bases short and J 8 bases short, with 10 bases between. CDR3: CASSFIRVEAFF. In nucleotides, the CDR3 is TGTGCCAGCAGTTTCATCAGGGTAGAAGCTTTCTTT.

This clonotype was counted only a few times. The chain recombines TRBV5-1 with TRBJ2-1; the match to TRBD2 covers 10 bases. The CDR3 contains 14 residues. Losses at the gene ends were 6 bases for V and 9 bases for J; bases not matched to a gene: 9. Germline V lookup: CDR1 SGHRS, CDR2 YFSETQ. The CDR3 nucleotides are TGCGCCAGCAAGCAGGCTAGCGGGAGCGGTGAGCAGTTCTTC. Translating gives CASKQASGSGEQFF.

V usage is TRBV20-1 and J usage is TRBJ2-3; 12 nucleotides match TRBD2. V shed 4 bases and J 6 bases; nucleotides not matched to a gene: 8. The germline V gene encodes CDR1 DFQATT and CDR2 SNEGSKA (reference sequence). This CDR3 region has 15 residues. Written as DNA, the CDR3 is TGCAGTGCTACTACTAGCGGGGGGCCGGGGGATACGCAGTATTTT. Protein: CSATTSGGPGDTQYF.

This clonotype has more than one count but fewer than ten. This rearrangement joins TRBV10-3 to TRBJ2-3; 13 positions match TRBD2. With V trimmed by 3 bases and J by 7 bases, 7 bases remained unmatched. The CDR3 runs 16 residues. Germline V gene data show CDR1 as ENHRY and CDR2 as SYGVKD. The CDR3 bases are TGTGCCATCAGTGATAGGACTAGCGGGAGTTCAAATACGCAGTATTTT. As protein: CAISDRTSGSSNTQYF.

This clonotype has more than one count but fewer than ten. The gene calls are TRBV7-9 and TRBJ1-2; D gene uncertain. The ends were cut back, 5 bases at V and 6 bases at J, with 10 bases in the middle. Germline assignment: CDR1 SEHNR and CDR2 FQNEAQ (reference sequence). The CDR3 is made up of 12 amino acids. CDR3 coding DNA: TGTGCCAGCAGCCCTTCTAGGGATGGCTACACCTTC. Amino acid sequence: CASSPSRDGYTF.

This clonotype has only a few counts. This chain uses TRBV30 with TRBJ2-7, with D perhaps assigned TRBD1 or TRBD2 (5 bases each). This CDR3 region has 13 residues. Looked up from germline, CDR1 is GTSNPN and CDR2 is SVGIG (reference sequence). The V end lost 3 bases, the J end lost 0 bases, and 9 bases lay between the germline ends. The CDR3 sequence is CAWRGETSYEQYF. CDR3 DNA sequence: TGTGCCTGGAGAGGGGAGACCTCCTACGAGCAGTACTTC. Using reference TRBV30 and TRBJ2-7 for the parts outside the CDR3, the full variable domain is SQTIHQWPATLVQPVGSPLSLECTVEGTSNPNLYWYRQAAGRGLQLLFYSVGIGQISSEVPQNLSASRPQDRQFILSSKKLLLSDSGFYLCAWRGETSYEQYFGPGTRLTVT.

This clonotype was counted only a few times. As DNA, the CDR3 is TGTGCCAGCAGCCCCCGGCTCTCCCTTGACAATGAGCAGTTCTTC. It yields the protein CASSPRLSLDNEQFF. V gene TRBV7-9 combines with J gene TRBJ2-1; D remains unclear. There are 15 residues in the CDR3. The germline V gene has CDR1 SEHNR and CDR2 FQNEAQ (reference sequence). With 5 bases removed from V and 5 bases from J, the gap between germline ends came to 16 bases. Filled out from reference TRBV7-9 and TRBJ2-1, the complete variable domain reads DTGVSQNPRHKITKRGQNVTFRCDPISEHNRLYWYRQTLGQGPEFLTYFQNEAQLEKSRLLSDRFSAERPKGSFSTLEIQRTEQGDSAMYLCASSPRLSLDNEQFFGPGTRLTVL.

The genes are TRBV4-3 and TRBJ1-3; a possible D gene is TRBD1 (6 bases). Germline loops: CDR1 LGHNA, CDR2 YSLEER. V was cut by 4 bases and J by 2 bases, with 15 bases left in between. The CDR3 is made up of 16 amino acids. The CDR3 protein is CASSRGRGLAGNTIYF. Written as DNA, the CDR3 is TGCGCCAGCAGCCGAGGCAGGGGACTCGCTGGAAACACCATATATTTT.

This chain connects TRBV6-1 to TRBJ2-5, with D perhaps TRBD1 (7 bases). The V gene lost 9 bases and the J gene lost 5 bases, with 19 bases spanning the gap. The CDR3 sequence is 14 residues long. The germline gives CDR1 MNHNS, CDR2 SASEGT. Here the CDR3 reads CASGGYRGWETQYF. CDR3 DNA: TGTGCCAGTGGAGGGTACAGGGGTTGGGAGACCCAGTACTTC.

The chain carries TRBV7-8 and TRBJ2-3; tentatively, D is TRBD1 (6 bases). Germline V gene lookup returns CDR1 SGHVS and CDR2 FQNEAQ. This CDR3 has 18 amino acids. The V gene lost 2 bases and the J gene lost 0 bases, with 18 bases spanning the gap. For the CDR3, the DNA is TGTGCCAGCAGCTTACCAGGGGATGGGAGATCTAGCACAGATACGCAGTATTTT. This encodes CASSLPGDGRSSTDTQYF.

The CDR3 reads CASSLTSGYANEQFF. The CDR3 nucleotides read TGCGCCAGCAGCTTAACTAGCGGGTACGCAAATGAGCAGTTCTTC. The chain couples TRBV5-1 to TRBJ2-1; 9 bases are shared with TRBD2. The germline CDR1 and CDR2 sequences are SGHRS and YFSETQ. V was clipped by 2 bases and J by 7 bases; unmatched bases: 7. There are 15 residues in the CDR3.

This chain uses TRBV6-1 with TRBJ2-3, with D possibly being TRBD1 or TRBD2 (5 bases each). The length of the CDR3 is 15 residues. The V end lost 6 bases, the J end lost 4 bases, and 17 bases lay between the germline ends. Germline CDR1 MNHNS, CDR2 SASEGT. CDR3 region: CASRWDPTKADTQYF. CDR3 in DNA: TGTGCCAGCAGATGGGACCCAACCAAAGCAGATACGCAGTATTTT.

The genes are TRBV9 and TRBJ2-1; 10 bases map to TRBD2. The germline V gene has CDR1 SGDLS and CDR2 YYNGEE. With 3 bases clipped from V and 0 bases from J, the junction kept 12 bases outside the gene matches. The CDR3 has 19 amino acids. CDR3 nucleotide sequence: TGTGCCAGCAGCGGGGGTAGCGGGAGGATACTCAGCTCCTACAATGAGCAGTTCTTC. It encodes CASSGGSGRILSSYNEQFF.

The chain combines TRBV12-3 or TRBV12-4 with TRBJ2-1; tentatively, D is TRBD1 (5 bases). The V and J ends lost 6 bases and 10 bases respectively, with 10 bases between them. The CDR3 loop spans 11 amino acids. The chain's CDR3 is CASSPRVEQFF. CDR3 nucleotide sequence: TGTGCCAGCAGCCCCAGGGTAGAGCAGTTCTTC.

The CDR3 here is CSAGGLAGSNEQFF. As DNA, the CDR3 is TGCAGCGCAGGAGGGCTAGCGGGGAGCAATGAGCAGTTCTTC. This rearrangement joins TRBV29-1 to TRBJ2-1; 9 nucleotides align to TRBD2. CDR1 is SQVTM, CDR2 ANQGSEA, per germline. V lost 7 bases to trimming and J lost 6 bases; unmatched junction nucleotides: 10. The CDR3 runs to 14 residues.

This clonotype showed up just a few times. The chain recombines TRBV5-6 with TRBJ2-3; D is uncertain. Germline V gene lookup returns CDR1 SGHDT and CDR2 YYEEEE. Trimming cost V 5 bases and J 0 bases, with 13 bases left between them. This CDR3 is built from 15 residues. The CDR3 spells CASRPFGHSTDTQYF. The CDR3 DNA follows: TGTGCCAGCAGACCCTTCGGCCATAGCACAGATACGCAGTATTTT.

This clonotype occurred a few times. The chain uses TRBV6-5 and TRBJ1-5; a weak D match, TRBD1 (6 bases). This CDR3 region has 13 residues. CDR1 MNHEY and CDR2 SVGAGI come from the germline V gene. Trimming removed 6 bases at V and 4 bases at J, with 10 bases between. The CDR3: CASRRQVNQPQHF. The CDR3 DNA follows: TGTGCCAGCAGGAGACAGGTAAATCAGCCCCAGCATTTT.